The 24 T cell receptor beta chains listed next were all sequenced from one sample in a study of T-cell reconstitution after alpha-beta-depleted transplantation in children (dated by TCRdb to 2016 to 2017). Receptor amplification or capture employed PCR. Sequencing was performed on an Illumina HiSeq 2500. TCR library preparation used molecular barcoding, with unique molecular identifiers applied to normalize quantification of the TCRbeta repertoire. TCRdb redid the processing of the public reads, applying fastp at Q25 and MiXCR, and retained in-frame beta chains. Rows merge per CDR3 protein into single entries with the most common DNA and genes. In this sample the table shows 190,000 or so distinct CDR3 sequences, about 15% of which occur a single time. The biggest ten clones account for roughly 13% of the sample. Sequenced material: PBMCs from the stem cell graft donor, taken from the stem cell graft. All receptors come from a human donor who donated a stem cell graft to a child with acute lymphoblastic leukemia.

V and J are TRBV19 and TRBJ1-4; unclear D gene. CDR3 length: 15 residues. The germline V gene encodes CDR1 LNHDA and CDR2 SQIVND (reference sequence). The ends were cut back, 6 bases at V and 0 bases at J, with 11 bases in the middle. The CDR3 reads CASRQHTSTNEKLFF. CDR3 DNA sequence: TGTGCCAGTAGGCAGCACACCTCAACTAATGAAAAACTGTTTTTT.

About this clonotype: A single base separates this from a much larger clone, so it may be a read error. This chain connects TRBV6-1 to TRBJ2-1, with 16 bases that match TRBD2. The germline V gene has CDR1 MNHNS and CDR2 SASEGT. CDR3 size: 16 residues. After removal of 7 bases from V and 9 bases from J, the junction contained 9 bases not matched to a gene. The CDR3 loop is CASTGLAGGATGEQFF. The CDR3 DNA is TGTGCCAGCACGGGACTAGCGGGAGGGGCTACAGGTGAGCAGTTCTTC.

The table lists this clonotype with many counts. The chain carries TRBV4-1 and TRBJ1-1; no clear D gene. V was trimmed by 5 bases and J by 6 bases, leaving 13 bases between them. The CDR3 runs to 13 residues. CDR1 is MGHRA and CDR2 is YSYEKL in the germline V gene. CDR3 loop: CASSRTIGSEAFF. CDR3 sequence (DNA): TGCGCCAGCAGCAGGACGATCGGGTCTGAAGCTTTCTTT.

This clonotype was picked up a small number of times. The chain combines TRBV27 with TRBJ1-1; unclear D gene. The ends were cut back, 3 bases at V and 6 bases at J, with 14 bases in the middle. The CDR3 contains 14 residues. CDR1 and CDR2 (germline): MNHEY, SMNVEV (reference sequence). The CDR3 here is CASSFGSPRAEAFF. CDR3 nucleotides: TGTGCCAGCAGTTTTGGGTCACCAAGGGCTGAAGCTTTCTTT.

Ten or more counts support this clonotype. The J gene is TRBJ2-3, the V gene TRBV12-3 or TRBV12-4; D unclear. The CDR3 loop spans 12 amino acids. Trimming removed 7 bases from V and 8 bases from J, with 13 bases in between. CDR3 sequence (DNA): TGTGCCAGCACCTCTCTCCAGCTTACGCAGTATTTT. Its protein is CASTSLQLTQYF.

This clonotype was detected many times. The genes are TRBV29-1 and TRBJ2-6; 8 positions agree with TRBD1. Germline CDR1 is SQVTM and CDR2 is ANQGSEA. The CDR3 loop spans 16 amino acids. Trimming cost V 4 bases and J 0 bases; bases outside gene matches: 5. The CDR3 coding sequence is TGCAGCGTTGTGGGGACAGGAGTCTCTGGGGCCAACGTCCTGACTTTC. Amino acids: CSVVGTGVSGANVLTF. Drawing the rest from reference TRBV29-1 and TRBJ2-6, the complete variable domain is SAVISQKPSRDICQRGTSLTIQCQVDSQVTMMFWYRQQPGQSLTLIATANQGSEATYESGFVIDKFPISRPNLTFSTLTVSNMSPEDSSIYLCSVVGTGVSGANVLTFGAGSRLTVL.

Comments on this clonotype: This could be a read error, since a much larger clone is one nucleotide away. The chain links TRBV12-3 or TRBV12-4 to TRBJ1-3; no clear D. V was trimmed by 5 bases and J by 6 bases, leaving 11 bases between them. The CDR3 contains 13 residues. The CDR3 sequence is CASSLVRANTIYF. The CDR3 DNA reads TGTGCCAGCAGTCTCGTCCGGGCAAACACCATATATTTT.

The sample holds many counts of this clonotype. V gene TRBV5-1 combines with J gene TRBJ2-2; no firm D call. Per the germline V gene, CDR1 is SGHRS and CDR2 is YFSETQ. The CDR3 covers 13 residues. Trimming shortened V by 4 bases and J by 6 bases, and 10 bases separated the two germline ends. CDR3 protein: CASSPSVAGELFF. The CDR3 DNA reads TGCGCCAGCAGCCCGTCAGTCGCCGGGGAGCTGTTTTTT.

The table lists this clonotype with many counts. The chain carries TRBV7-2 and TRBJ1-5, with 7 bases aligning to TRBD1. V lost 5 bases, J lost 2 bases, and 3 bases stayed unmatched. The V gene's germline CDR1 is SGHTA and CDR2 FQGNSA. The CDR3 covers 14 residues. The CDR3 sequence: CASSKDRGNQPQHF. CDR3 in DNA: TGTGCCAGCAGCAAAGACAGGGGCAATCAGCCCCAGCATTTT. The whole variable domain, filled in from reference TRBV7-2 and TRBJ1-5, reads GAGVSQSPSNKVTEKGKDVELRCDPISGHTALYWYRQSLGQGLEFLIYFQGNSAPDKSGLPSDRFSAERTGGSVSTLTIQRTQQEDSAVYLCASSKDRGNQPQHFGDGTRLSIL.

The sample holds many counts of this clonotype. The rearrangement links TRBV12-3 or TRBV12-4 to TRBJ2-1; TRBD2 matches 9 bases. This CDR3 is 17 amino acids long. Unmatched junction bases numbered 9, after V lost 6 bases and J lost 0 bases. As DNA, the CDR3 is TGTGCCAGCAGCAACGTTAGCGGGAGAGGCTCCTACAATGAGCAGTTCTTC. This codes for CASSNVSGRGSYNEQFF.

This clonotype was counted ten times or more. This chain joins TRBV7-9 and TRBJ2-1, with unresolved D. Trimming took 8 bases from V and 5 from J, leaving 13 bases between them. There are 13 residues in the CDR3. CDR1 and CDR2 (germline): SEHNR, FQNEAQ (reference sequence). CDR3 nucleotide sequence: TGTGCCAGCCAACCTATTATTGACAATGAGCAGTTCTTC. Translation: CASQPIIDNEQFF.

This clonotype showed up many times. CDR3 DNA: TGTGCCAGCAGCGTCTACCGGGACAGCTACGAGCAGTACTTC. Its protein is CASSVYRDSYEQYF. The chain is built from TRBV9 and TRBJ2-7, with TRBD1 identical over 7 bases. Germline V gives CDR1 SGDLS, CDR2 YYNGEE. The ends lost 2 bases at V and 3 bases at J; junction bases unmatched: 5. The CDR3 extends over 14 amino acids.

This clonotype was seen many times. V gene TRBV10-3 combines with J gene TRBJ1-2; D gene unclear. Trimming cost V 7 bases and J 1 base, with 7 bases left between them. Germline lookup yields CDR1 ENHRY and CDR2 SYGVKD. This CDR3 is built from 12 residues. CDR3 coding DNA: TGTGCCATCACTGCGGATAACTATGGCTACACCTTC. This translates into CAITADNYGYTF.

This clonotype appeared a few times. The chain joins TRBV12-3 or TRBV12-4 to TRBJ2-5; 8 bases fit TRBD2. Trimming removed 3 bases from V and 2 bases from J; junction bases left unmatched: 8. This CDR3 comprises 16 residues. Written as DNA, the CDR3 is TGTGCCAGCAGTTTGGGGGTAGCGGGGACTCAAGAGACCCAGTACTTC. This encodes CASSLGVAGTQETQYF.

The chain is built from TRBV10-3 and TRBJ2-7, with TRBD2 matching 7 bases. This CDR3 spans 12 amino acids. J gave up 5 bases and V 11 bases, and 9 bases lay outside the gene matches. Germline V gene sequence: CDR1 ENHRY, CDR2 SYGVKD. DNA for the CDR3: TGTGCCTCCACTAGCGACCTCCACGAGCAGTACTTC. As protein: CASTSDLHEQYF.

This clonotype was seen ten or more times. The chain combines TRBV6-1 with TRBJ2-3, with D tentatively TRBD2 (6 bases). This CDR3 has 15 amino acids. Trimming cost V 7 bases and J 2 bases, with 16 bases left between them. CDR1 and CDR2 from the germline V gene are MNHNS and SASEGT. The CDR3 DNA reads as TGTGCCAGCATATACCTTAGCGGAAACACAGATACGCAGTATTTT. Translating gives CASIYLSGNTDTQYF.

This clonotype was counted at least ten times. The chain is built from TRBV7-9 and TRBJ2-7, with D uncertain. The CDR3 totals 13 residues. V gave up 1 base and J gave up 3 bases, with 7 bases separating them. Germline CDR1 reads SEHNR; CDR2 reads FQNEAQ (reference sequence). The CDR3 coding sequence is TGTGCCAGCAGCTTAGAGGGTATCTACGAGCAGTACTTC. This gives the protein CASSLEGIYEQYF.

This clonotype came up a few times. The chain is built from TRBV20-1 and TRBJ2-2; 7 bases match TRBD2. This CDR3 has 17 amino acids. Trimming at V came to 3 bases and at J to 0 bases, leaving 10 bases not matched to a gene. Per the germline V gene, CDR1 is DFQATT and CDR2 is SNEGSKA (reference sequence). The CDR3 nucleotides read TGCAGTGCTAGTCCCTTAGCGGGTACCGCGAACACCGGGGAGCTGTTTTTT. Its translation is CSASPLAGTANTGELFF.

This clonotype has just a few counts. The chain has TRBV11-2 and TRBJ2-5; D remains unclear. Germline assignment: CDR1 SGHAT and CDR2 FQNNGV. The CDR3 is 11 residues long. V lost 5 bases, J lost 3 bases, and 4 bases lay in between. The CDR3 DNA reads TGTGCCAGCAGCACGGAAGAGACCCAGTACTTC. Translated, it gives CASSTEETQYF.

This chain uses TRBV20-1 with TRBJ1-2; no clear D. CDR1 DFQATT and CDR2 SNEGSKA come from the germline V gene (reference sequence). This CDR3 region has 13 residues. With 4 bases removed from V and 4 bases from J, the gap between germline ends came to 13 bases. CDR3 sequence reads: CSAIPGRVYGYTF. The DNA of the CDR3 is TGCAGTGCTATCCCGGGGAGGGTCTATGGCTACACCTTC.

The chain links TRBV5-1 to TRBJ1-1; 9 bases agree with TRBD1. Germline V gene data show CDR1 as SGHRS and CDR2 as YFSETQ. The CDR3 runs to 16 residues. After removal of 5 bases from V and 5 bases from J, the junction contained 13 bases not matched to a gene. This CDR3 reads CASSGDAGTGPTEAFF. The CDR3 DNA follows: TGCGCCAGCAGTGGCGATGCTGGGACAGGGCCGACTGAAGCTTTCTTT.

This clonotype occurred many times. V gene TRBV29-1 combines with J gene TRBJ1-2; 7 positions match TRBD1. CDR3 length equals 14 residues. J was trimmed by 2 bases and V by 0 bases; bases with no gene match: 3. Germline values: CDR1 SQVTM, CDR2 ANQGSEA. The CDR3 DNA reads as TGCAGCGTTGAAGACAGGGGGGAAAACTATGGCTACACCTTC. The encoded protein is CSVEDRGENYGYTF. Using reference TRBV29-1 and TRBJ1-2 for the parts outside the CDR3, the full variable domain is SAVISQKPSRDICQRGTSLTIQCQVDSQVTMMFWYRQQPGQSLTLIATANQGSEATYESGFVIDKFPISRPNLTFSTLTVSNMSPEDSSIYLCSVEDRGENYGYTFGSGTRLTVV.

Many counts were recorded for this clonotype. The chain links TRBV20-1 to TRBJ1-1; 7 nucleotides match TRBD1. CDR3 length equals 15 residues. The germline gives CDR1 DFQATT, CDR2 SNEGSKA (reference sequence). Trimming took 5 bases from V and 4 from J; bases not matched to a gene: 13. CDR3 residues: CSAQQGGAKPTEAFF. In DNA, the CDR3 is TGCAGTGCTCAGCAGGGGGGGGCGAAGCCCACTGAAGCTTTCTTT.

This rearrangement joins TRBV10-1 to TRBJ1-5; D remains unclear. This CDR3 comprises 14 residues. Trimming removed 3 bases at V and 3 bases at J, with 9 bases between. Germline V lookup: CDR1 WNHNN, CDR2 SYGVQD (reference sequence). The CDR3 region is CASSESGPNQPQHF. CDR3 bases: TGCGCCAGCAGTGAATCAGGCCCCAATCAGCCCCAGCATTTT.